One and the same sample provided the 11 T cell receptor beta chains below, sequenced in a study of CD4 T cells in relation to SARS-CoV-2 and coronaviruses. The method was immunoSEQ multiplex PCR; TCRdb's version includes in-frame clones alone and lacks a portion of them. The sample yields about 26,000 clones, more than 65% seen once. No cognate antigen is known for these TCRs. Before the COVID-19 pandemic, during about 2011-2019, CD4+ T cells were taken from unexposed donors. CD4+ T cells were isolated from the cells after more than nine days of culture. The sample taken for sequencing was CD4+ T cells from PBMCs, cultured in vitro. These receptors were obtained from a human donor in good health.

V is TRBV7-9 and J is TRBJ2-2, with TRBD2 identical over 7 bases. Unmatched junction bases numbered 13, after V lost 5 bases and J lost 7 bases. This CDR3 region has 16 residues. Germline V gene sequence: CDR1 SEHNR, CDR2 FQNEAQ (reference sequence). CDR3 DNA: TGTGCCAGCAGCATATGGGAGGGAGGGCCTGACGGGGAGCTGTTTTTT. It yields the protein CASSIWEGGPDGELFF.

The J gene is TRBJ2-2, the V gene TRBV18, with 15 bases matching TRBD2. This CDR3 spans 19 amino acids. Trimming cost V 0 bases and J 3 bases; bases outside gene matches: 5. Germline CDR1 reads KGHSH; CDR2 reads LQKENI. The CDR3 nucleotides are TGTGCCAGCTCACCACCGGGACTAGCGGGGGGCGCCTACACCGGGGAGCTGTTTTTT. It encodes CASSPPGLAGGAYTGELFF. The variable domain in full, completed from reference TRBV18 and TRBJ2-2, reads NAGVMQNPRHLVRRRGQEARLRCSPMKGHSHVYWYRQLPEEGLKFMVYLQKENIIDESGMPKERFSAEFPKEGPSILRIQQVVRGDSAAYFCASSPPGLAGGAYTGELFFGEGSRLTVL.

V is TRBV5-6 and J is TRBJ2-3; TRBD1 aligns across 11 bases. V trimming: 7 bases; J trimming: 5 bases; junction bases outside the gene matches: 6. The CDR3 runs 14 residues. From germline, CDR1 is SGHDT and CDR2 YYEEEE. CDR3 DNA sequence: TGTGCCAGCGGGGACAGGGGGGAGGGAGATACGCAGTATTTT. The encoded protein is CASGDRGEGDTQYF.

The V gene is TRBV5-1, the J gene TRBJ1-4, with 11 bases fitting TRBD1. The germline V gene encodes CDR1 SGHRS and CDR2 YFSETQ. The CDR3 is 14 amino acids. Losses at the gene ends were 4 bases for V and 12 bases for J; bases not matched to a gene: 8. The CDR3 sequence: CASSPRDRGYELFF. In nucleotides, the CDR3 is TGCGCCAGCAGCCCCCGGGACAGGGGGTACGAACTGTTTTTT.

V is TRBV18 and J is TRBJ1-6; D is uncertain. Germline CDR1 KGHSH, CDR2 LQKENI. V shed 3 bases and J shed 11 bases, with 14 bases lying between them. The CDR3 is 14 residues long. DNA for the CDR3: TGTGCCAGCTCACCGGAAGGGATTCAAACACCCCTCCACTTT. It is translated as CASSPEGIQTPLHF. Using reference TRBV18 and TRBJ1-6 for the parts outside the CDR3, the full variable domain is NAGVMQNPRHLVRRRGQEARLRCSPMKGHSHVYWYRQLPEEGLKFMVYLQKENIIDESGMPKERFSAEFPKEGPSILRIQQVVRGDSAAYFCASSPEGIQTPLHFGNGTRLTVT.

V gene TRBV2 combines with J gene TRBJ2-7, with 8 bases matching TRBD2. The germline V gene encodes CDR1 SNHLY and CDR2 FYNNEI. The CDR3 is 15 residues long. The ends lost 7 bases at V and 0 bases at J; junction bases unmatched: 8. The CDR3 loop is CASTTLAGSSYEQYF. CDR3 sequence (DNA): TGTGCCAGCACAACTTTAGCGGGGAGCTCCTACGAGCAGTACTTC.

This sequence joins TRBV21-1 and TRBJ2-5. TRBV21-1 is shown as a pseudogene. The CDR3 length is 15 residues. CDR3 DNA sequence: TGTGCCAGCACTCAAAGAGAGGGGTTTCGAGAGACCCAGTACTTC. Residues: CASTQREGFRETQYF.

The CDR3 DNA reads as TGTGCCAGCAGCTTCGTGGGATCAACTAATGAAAAACTGTTTTTT. Translation: CASSFVGSTNEKLFF. The chain has TRBV7-2 and TRBJ1-4; unclear D gene. Germline assignment: CDR1 SGHTA and CDR2 FQGNSA. The ends were cut back, 3 bases at V and 0 bases at J, with 8 bases in the middle. CDR3 length equals 15 residues.

The chain carries TRBV5-1 and TRBJ2-3; D call uncertain. Looked up from germline, CDR1 is SGHRS and CDR2 is YFSETQ. V shed 1 base and J shed 5 bases, with 8 bases lying between them. The CDR3 is 13 amino acids. The CDR3, as DNA: TGCGCCAGCAGCTTGTCCGAAGGAGATACGCAGTATTTT. It is translated as CASSLSEGDTQYF. The entire variable domain, with the rest obtained from reference TRBV5-1 and TRBJ2-3, is as follows: KAGVTQTPRYLIKTRGQQVTLSCSPISGHRSVSWYQQTPGQGLQFLFEYFSETQRNKGNFPGRFSGRQFSNSRSEMNVSTLELGDSALYLCASSLSEGDTQYFGPGTRLTVL.

J is TRBJ1-1 and V is TRBV5-1; D uncertain. CDR1 and CDR2 from the germline V gene are SGHRS and YFSETQ. The CDR3 extends over 14 amino acids. The ends were cut back, 0 bases at V and 1 base at J, with 7 bases in the middle. The CDR3 sequence: CASSLAPSNTEAFF. The CDR3, as DNA: TGCGCCAGCAGCTTGGCCCCATCGAACACTGAAGCTTTCTTT.

The chain is built from TRBV19 and TRBJ1-1, with D possibly matching TRBD1 (5 bases). Germline V gives CDR1 LNHDA, CDR2 SQIVND (reference sequence). Trimming pared 5 bases from V and 4 bases from J, leaving 14 bases between. The CDR3 extends over 14 amino acids. As DNA, the CDR3 is TGTGCCAGTAGTCGGCAGGGAAGGAGCACTGAAGCTTTCTTT. Encoded protein: CASSRQGRSTEAFF. Complete variable domain (other parts from reference TRBV19 and TRBJ1-1): DGGITQSPKYLFRKEGQNVTLSCEQNLNHDAMYWYRQDPGQGLRLIYYSQIVNDFQKGDIAEGYSVSREKKESFPLTVTSAQKNPTAFYLCASSRQGRSTEAFFGQGTRLTVV.